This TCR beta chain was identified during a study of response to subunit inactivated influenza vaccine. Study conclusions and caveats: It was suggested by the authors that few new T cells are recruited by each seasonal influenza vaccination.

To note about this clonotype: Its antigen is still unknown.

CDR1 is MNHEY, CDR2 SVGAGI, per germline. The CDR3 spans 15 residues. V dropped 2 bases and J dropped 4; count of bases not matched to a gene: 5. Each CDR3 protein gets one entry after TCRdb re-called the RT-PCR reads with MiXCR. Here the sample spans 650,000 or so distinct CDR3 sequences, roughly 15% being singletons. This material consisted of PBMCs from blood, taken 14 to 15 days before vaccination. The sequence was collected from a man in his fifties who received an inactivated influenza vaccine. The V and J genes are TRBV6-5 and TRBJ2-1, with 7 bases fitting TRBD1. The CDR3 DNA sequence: TGTGCCAGCAGTTACGGCAGGGGGAGTTACAATGAGCAGTTCTTC. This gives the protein CASSYGRGSYNEQFF.